The rows below give T cell receptor beta chains drawn from one sample of a study of blood T cell repertoires in COVID-19. Sequencing used immunoSEQ multiplex PCR; TCRdb keeps in-frame clones, though not all of them. The sample has around 94,000 clones; about 83% are singletons. Material for sequencing was peripheral blood. Receptors originate from a man between 40 and 49 years old with active or convalescent COVID-19. Both conserved end residues are trimmed from each CDR3. A D gene is named only where the DNA matches it firmly.

v_call: TRBV10-2
d_call: TRBD1
cdr3_aa: ASSVGQGGEQY

v_call: TRBV3-1/TRBV3-2
d_call: NA
cdr3_aa: ASSQLAESYEQY

v_call: TRBV5-4
d_call: NA
cdr3_aa: ASRYRLLDSEETQY

v_call: TRBV28
d_call: NA
cdr3_aa: ASSLNGIGNQPQH

v_call: TRBV23-1
d_call: TRBD1
cdr3_aa: ASNRLDRKHQPQH

v_call: TRBV7-2
d_call: NA
cdr3_aa: ASSLTGTGQPQH

v_call: TRBV5-6
d_call: TRBD1
cdr3_aa: ASSWGQGNSPLH

v_call: TRBV19
d_call: TRBD1
cdr3_aa: ASSKGTASYEQY

v_call: TRBV25-1
d_call: NA
cdr3_aa: ASSWRGSEQF

v_call: TRBV9
d_call: TRBD1
cdr3_aa: ASSVEGQGNSPLH

v_call: TRBV15
d_call: NA
cdr3_aa: ATSRLGTEAF

v_call: TRBV3-1/TRBV3-2
d_call: TRBD2
cdr3_aa: ASSQGLAVVSGANVLT

v_call: TRBV3-1/TRBV3-2
d_call: NA
cdr3_aa: ASSRGGSNYGYT

v_call: TRBV7-9
d_call: NA
cdr3_aa: ASSAPDEKLF

v_call: TRBV11-2
d_call: NA
cdr3_aa: ASSPKTGLVDTQY

v_call: TRBV10-3
d_call: TRBD1
cdr3_aa: AIRSTGDHNEQF